This T cell receptor beta chain originates from a study of blood T cell repertoires in COVID-19. As processed by the authors: Amplifying reference gene primers gave estimates of nucleated cell counts. TCRdb's copy holds only in-frame clones and misses some; the assay was immunoSEQ multiplex PCR. Clonal size and the V and J genes are those of that table, whereas D and trimming came from the DNA. The sample contains under 150,000 clones, approximately 84% of which appear only once. From germline, CDR1 is SGHTA and CDR2 FQGNSA. Trimming took off 5 bases at V and 1 base at J, with 8 bases between the two ends. This CDR3 has 14 amino acids.

The chain combines TRBV7-2 with TRBJ2-2; D ambiguous. This receptor was identified in a man aged 40-50 years with acute COVID-19. Source material: PBMCs or T cells enriched from blood (not recorded which). The CDR3, as DNA: TGTGCCAGCAGCGCGCAATTGAACACCGGGGAGCTGTTTTTT. Translated, it gives CASSAQLNTGELFF.